A selection of T cell receptor beta chains follows, all from one sample in a study of vaccination and CD4 T cells after COVID-19. These receptors have no known antigen. TCRdb passed the PCR reads through MiXCR, listing each CDR3 protein once. The sample lists 25,000 or so distinct CDR3 sequences, around 67% occurring once. The starting material was CD4+ T cells from blood, cultured in vitro, obtained after SARS-CoV-2 vaccination. The origin of the receptors is a human donor who received a COVID-19 vaccine. Both conserved end residues are trimmed from each CDR3.

len: 12; j_gene: TRBJ1-5; v_gene: TRBV6-2/TRBV6-3; CDR3aa: ASSYRQGASPQH
len: 13; j_gene: TRBJ2-3; v_gene: TRBV6-1; CDR3aa: ASRDTGTPTNTQY
len: 13; j_gene: TRBJ2-3; v_gene: TRBV7-8; CDR3aa: ASSYDQRSTDTQY
len: 13; j_gene: TRBJ2-7; v_gene: TRBV20-1; CDR3aa: SASPLTGPSYEQY
len: 16; j_gene: TRBJ2-5; v_gene: TRBV7-9; CDR3aa: ASSQPGTSGVYQETQY
len: 13; j_gene: TRBJ2-1; v_gene: TRBV6-2/TRBV6-3; CDR3aa: ASSSQRGGANEQF
len: 11; j_gene: TRBJ2-2; v_gene: TRBV5-1; CDR3aa: ASRREGIGELF
len: 11; j_gene: TRBJ2-5; v_gene: TRBV9; CDR3aa: ASSVTGRETQY
len: 13; j_gene: TRBJ2-2; v_gene: TRBV7-6; CDR3aa: ASRGSGGAGGELF
len: 13; j_gene: TRBJ1-2; v_gene: TRBV7-9; CDR3aa: ASSLSTGFGAGYT
len: 14; j_gene: TRBJ2-1; v_gene: TRBV20-1; CDR3aa: SARKFAGSAYNEQF
len: 10; j_gene: TRBJ1-1; v_gene: TRBV29-1; CDR3aa: SVEDGNTEAF
len: 11; j_gene: TRBJ1-5; v_gene: TRBV20-1; CDR3aa: SASGTASQPQH
len: 14; j_gene: TRBJ1-2; v_gene: TRBV2; CDR3aa: ASSEVLGTVRYGYT
len: 13; j_gene: TRBJ2-3; v_gene: TRBV20-1; CDR3aa: SGWGTSGVTDTQY
len: 12; j_gene: TRBJ2-1; v_gene: TRBV5-4; CDR3aa: ASSRASSYNEQF
len: 12; j_gene: TRBJ1-2; v_gene: TRBV30; CDR3aa: AWSKGLRHYGYT
len: 14; j_gene: TRBJ2-3; v_gene: TRBV6-1; CDR3aa: ASSPPQSGGAGTQY
len: 12; j_gene: TRBJ2-3; v_gene: TRBV7-2; CDR3aa: ASSQRGGTDTQY
len: 11; j_gene: TRBJ1-2; v_gene: TRBV6-1; CDR3aa: ASRTGTESGYT
len: 13; j_gene: TRBJ2-7; v_gene: TRBV6-1; CDR3aa: ASSEGLGGPYEQY
len: 11; j_gene: TRBJ1-5; v_gene: TRBV10-1; CDR3aa: ASSAGADQPQH
len: 12; j_gene: TRBJ1-1; v_gene: TRBV2; CDR3aa: ASSATGFNTEAF
len: 16; j_gene: TRBJ2-3; v_gene: TRBV20-1; CDR3aa: SAKTGLAGALSTDTQY
len: 15; j_gene: TRBJ1-1; v_gene: TRBV5-1; CDR3aa: ASSLGDRSSKWTEAF
len: 12; j_gene: TRBJ2-6; v_gene: TRBV7-3; CDR3aa: ASSLGGQANVLT
len: 15; j_gene: TRBJ1-6; v_gene: TRBV6-5; CDR3aa: ASSYDLSGQGGSPLH
len: 14; j_gene: TRBJ2-5; v_gene: TRBV6-1; CDR3aa: ASSPSGSGGPETQY
len: 11; j_gene: TRBJ2-1; v_gene: TRBV20-1; CDR3aa: SASTGVYNEQF
len: 12; j_gene: TRBJ1-2; v_gene: TRBV20-1; CDR3aa: SARGQPGGIGYT
len: 15; j_gene: TRBJ2-3; v_gene: TRBV7-9; CDR3aa: ASSDYRTLSETDTQY
len: 15; j_gene: TRBJ2-5; v_gene: TRBV5-1; CDR3aa: ASSWGTSGGAGETQY
len: 12; j_gene: TRBJ1-2; v_gene: TRBV24-1; CDR3aa: ATSEDIPGYGYT
len: 12; j_gene: TRBJ2-3; v_gene: TRBV6-1; CDR3aa: ASSEDRFLDTQY
len: 13; j_gene: TRBJ2-3; v_gene: TRBV2; CDR3aa: ASSEVLAYTDTQY
len: 13; j_gene: TRBJ1-2; v_gene: TRBV24-1; CDR3aa: ATSELTGANYGYT
len: 12; j_gene: TRBJ2-7; v_gene: TRBV6-1; CDR3aa: ASSETSGPYEQY